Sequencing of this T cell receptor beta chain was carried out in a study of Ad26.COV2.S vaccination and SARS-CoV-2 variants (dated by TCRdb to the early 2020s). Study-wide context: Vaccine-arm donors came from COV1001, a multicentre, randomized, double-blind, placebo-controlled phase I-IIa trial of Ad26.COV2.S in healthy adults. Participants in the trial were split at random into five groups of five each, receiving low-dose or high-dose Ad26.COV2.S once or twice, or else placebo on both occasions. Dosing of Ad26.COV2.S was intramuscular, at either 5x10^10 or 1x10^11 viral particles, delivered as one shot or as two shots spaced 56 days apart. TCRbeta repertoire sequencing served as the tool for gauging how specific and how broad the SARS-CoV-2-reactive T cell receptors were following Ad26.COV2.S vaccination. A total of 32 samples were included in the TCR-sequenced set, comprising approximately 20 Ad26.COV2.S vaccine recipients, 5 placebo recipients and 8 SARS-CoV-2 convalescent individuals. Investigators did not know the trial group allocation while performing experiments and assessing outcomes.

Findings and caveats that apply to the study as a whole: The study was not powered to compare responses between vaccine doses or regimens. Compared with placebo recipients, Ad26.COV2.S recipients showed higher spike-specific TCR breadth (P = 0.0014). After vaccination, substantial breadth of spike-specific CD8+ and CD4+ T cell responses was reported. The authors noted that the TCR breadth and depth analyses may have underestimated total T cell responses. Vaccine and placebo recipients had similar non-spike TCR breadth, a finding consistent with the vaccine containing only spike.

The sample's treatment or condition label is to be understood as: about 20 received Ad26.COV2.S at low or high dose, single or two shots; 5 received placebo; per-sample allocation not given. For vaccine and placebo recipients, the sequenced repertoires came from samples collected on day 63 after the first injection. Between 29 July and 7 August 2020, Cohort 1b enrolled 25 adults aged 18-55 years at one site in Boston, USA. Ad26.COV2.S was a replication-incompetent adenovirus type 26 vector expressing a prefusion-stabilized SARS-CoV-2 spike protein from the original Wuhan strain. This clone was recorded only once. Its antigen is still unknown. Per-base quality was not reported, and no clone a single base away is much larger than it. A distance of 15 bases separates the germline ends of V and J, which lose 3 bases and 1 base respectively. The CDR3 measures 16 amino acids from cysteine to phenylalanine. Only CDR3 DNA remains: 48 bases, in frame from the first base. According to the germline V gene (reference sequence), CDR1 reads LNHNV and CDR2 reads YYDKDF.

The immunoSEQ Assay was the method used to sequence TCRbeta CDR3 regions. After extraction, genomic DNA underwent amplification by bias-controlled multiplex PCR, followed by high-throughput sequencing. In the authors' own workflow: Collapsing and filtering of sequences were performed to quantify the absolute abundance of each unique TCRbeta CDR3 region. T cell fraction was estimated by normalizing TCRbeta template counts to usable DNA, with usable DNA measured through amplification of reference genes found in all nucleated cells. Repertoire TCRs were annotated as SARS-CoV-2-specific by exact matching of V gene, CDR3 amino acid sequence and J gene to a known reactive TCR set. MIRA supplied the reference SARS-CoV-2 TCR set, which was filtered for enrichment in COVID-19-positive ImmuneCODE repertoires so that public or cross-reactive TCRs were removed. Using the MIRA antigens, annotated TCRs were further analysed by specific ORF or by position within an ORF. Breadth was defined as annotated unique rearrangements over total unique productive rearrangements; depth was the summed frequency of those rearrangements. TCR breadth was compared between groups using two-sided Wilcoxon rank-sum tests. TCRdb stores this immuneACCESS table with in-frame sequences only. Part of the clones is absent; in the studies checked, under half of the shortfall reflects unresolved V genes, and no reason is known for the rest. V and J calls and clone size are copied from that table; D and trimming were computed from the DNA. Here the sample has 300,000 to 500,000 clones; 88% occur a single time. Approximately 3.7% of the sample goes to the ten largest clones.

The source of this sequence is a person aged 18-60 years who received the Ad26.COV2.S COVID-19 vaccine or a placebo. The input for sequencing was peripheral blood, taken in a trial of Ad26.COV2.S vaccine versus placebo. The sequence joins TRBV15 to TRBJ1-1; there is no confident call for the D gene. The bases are TGTGCCACCAGCAGCGAATGGGTACAGACGAACACTGAAGCTTTCTTT. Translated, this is CATSSEWVQTNTEAFF.